Included here is one T cell receptor (beta chain) sequence, with context. Antigen: not known. The data stem from a study of pediatric ulcerative colitis. Study conclusions and caveats: Ulcerative colitis patients shared more blood-rectal clones than controls.

V was pared by 5 bases and J by 6 bases, with 21 bases of the junction left unmatched. The CDR3 runs to 19 residues. Germline V gene sequence: CDR1 SGHAT, CDR2 FQNNGV. During colonoscopy, one to two rectal pinch biopsies were collected. Ulcerative colitis patients received no immunosuppressive medication before the diagnostic colonoscopy. Sequencing was performed with immunoSEQ multiplex PCR; in TCRdb, only in-frame clones are kept and a portion is missing. The sample shows roughly 45,000 clones, more than 60% of them seen only once. The V call is TRBV11-2, the J call TRBJ2-1; 8 bases map to TRBD2. This TCR came from a girl between 5 and 17 years old with moderate ulcerative colitis. The sequenced sample consisted of gut tissue. The CDR3 sequence is CASSRSPSSLAGSVNEQFF. The CDR3 nucleotides are TGTGCCAGCAGCCGGTCGCCCTCCTCGTTAGCGGGAAGCGTCAATGAGCAGTTCTTC.